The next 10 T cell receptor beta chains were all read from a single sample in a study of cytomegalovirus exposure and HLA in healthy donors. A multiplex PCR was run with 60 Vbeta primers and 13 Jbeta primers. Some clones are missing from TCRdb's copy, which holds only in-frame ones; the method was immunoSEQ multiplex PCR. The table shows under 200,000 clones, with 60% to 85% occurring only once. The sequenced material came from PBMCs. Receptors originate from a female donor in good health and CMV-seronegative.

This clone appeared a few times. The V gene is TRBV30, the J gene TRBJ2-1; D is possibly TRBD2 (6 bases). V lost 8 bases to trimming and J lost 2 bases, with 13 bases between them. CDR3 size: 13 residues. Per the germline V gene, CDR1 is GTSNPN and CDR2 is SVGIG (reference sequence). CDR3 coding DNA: TGTGCCGGTCGGAGGGCGGCCTACAATGAGCAGTTCTTC. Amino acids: CAGRRAAYNEQFF.

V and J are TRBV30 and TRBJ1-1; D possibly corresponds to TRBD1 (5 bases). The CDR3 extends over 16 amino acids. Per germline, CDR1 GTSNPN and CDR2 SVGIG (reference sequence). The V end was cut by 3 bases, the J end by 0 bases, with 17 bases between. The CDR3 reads CAWRLTGASMNTEAFF. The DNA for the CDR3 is TGTGCCTGGAGGTTAACAGGAGCCTCAATGAACACTGAAGCTTTCTTT.

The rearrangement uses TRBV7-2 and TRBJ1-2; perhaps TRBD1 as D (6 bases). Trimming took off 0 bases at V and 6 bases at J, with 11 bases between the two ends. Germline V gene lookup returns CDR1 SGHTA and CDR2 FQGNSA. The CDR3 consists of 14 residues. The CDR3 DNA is TGTGCCAGCAGCTTAGCCACCGGGACAAATGGCTACACCTTC. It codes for CASSLATGTNGYTF.

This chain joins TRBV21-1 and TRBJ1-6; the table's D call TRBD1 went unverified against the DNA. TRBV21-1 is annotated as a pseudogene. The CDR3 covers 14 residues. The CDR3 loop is CASRRPGLESPLHF. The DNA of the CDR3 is TGTGCCAGCCGCCGCCCAGGGTTAGAATCACCCCTCCACTTT.

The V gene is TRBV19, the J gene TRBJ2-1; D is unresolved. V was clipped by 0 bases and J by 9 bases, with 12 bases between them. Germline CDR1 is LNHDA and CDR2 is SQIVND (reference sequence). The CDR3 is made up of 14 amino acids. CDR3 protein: CASSIERRVGEQFF. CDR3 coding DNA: TGTGCCAGTAGTATAGAACGTCGAGTCGGTGAGCAGTTCTTC.

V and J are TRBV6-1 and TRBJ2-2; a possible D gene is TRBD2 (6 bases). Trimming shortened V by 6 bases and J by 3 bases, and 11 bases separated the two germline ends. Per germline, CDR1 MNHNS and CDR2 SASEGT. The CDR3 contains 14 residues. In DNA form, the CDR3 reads TGTGCCAGCAGATTCGGAGGGGACACCGGGGAGCTGTTTTTT. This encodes CASRFGGDTGELFF.

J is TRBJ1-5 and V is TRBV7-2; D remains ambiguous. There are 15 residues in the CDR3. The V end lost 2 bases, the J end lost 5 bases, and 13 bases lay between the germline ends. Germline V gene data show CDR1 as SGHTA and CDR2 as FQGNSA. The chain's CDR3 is CASSLSRGGDQPQHF. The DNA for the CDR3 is TGTGCCAGCAGCTTAAGTCGGGGTGGGGATCAGCCCCAGCATTTT.

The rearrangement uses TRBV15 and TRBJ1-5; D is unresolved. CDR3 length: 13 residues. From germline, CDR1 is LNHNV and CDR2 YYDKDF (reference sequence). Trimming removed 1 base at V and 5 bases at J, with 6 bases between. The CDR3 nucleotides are TGTGCCACCAGCAGAGTACGCGATCAGCCCCAGCATTTT. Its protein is CATSRVRDQPQHF.

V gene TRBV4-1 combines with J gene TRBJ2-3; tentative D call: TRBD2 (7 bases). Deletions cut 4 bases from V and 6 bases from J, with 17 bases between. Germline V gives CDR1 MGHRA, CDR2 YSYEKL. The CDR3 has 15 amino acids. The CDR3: CASSRLGGGGDTQYF. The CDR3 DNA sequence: TGCGCCAGCAGCCGCTTGGGGGGCGGGGGCGATACGCAGTATTTT.

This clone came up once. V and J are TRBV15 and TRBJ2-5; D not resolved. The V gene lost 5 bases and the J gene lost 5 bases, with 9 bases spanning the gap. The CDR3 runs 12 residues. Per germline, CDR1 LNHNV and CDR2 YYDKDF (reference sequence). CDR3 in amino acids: CATSLHSETQYF. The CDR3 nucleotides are TGTGCCACCAGCCTGCATAGTGAGACCCAGTACTTC.